A single T cell receptor beta chain is shown here with its context. Antigen unknown. Some clones are missing from TCRdb's copy, which holds only in-frame ones; the method was immunoSEQ multiplex PCR. The sample lists a few thousand clones, 50% to 65% occurring once. Sorted T cells were CFSE-labeled and cultured more than 4 days with allogeneic regulatory or mature dendritic cells at 1:10. Memory T cells were CD45RO+, naive were CD45RA+, sorted by FACS. The data stem from a study of regulatory dendritic cells for organ transplantation. Study in general: On day 6, the dendritic cells were exposed to LPS.

Per germline, CDR1 MNHEY and CDR2 SMNVEV (reference sequence). V lost 5 bases and J lost 3; bases outside the gene matches: 7. The CDR3 runs to 15 residues. Study-wide findings and caveats: Among resting subsets, memory CD8+ cells contained the most alloreactive clonotypes. The authors noted considerable between-person heterogeneity in alloreactive memory CD8+ cells.

The chain has TRBV27 and TRBJ1-5, with 7 nucleotides matching TRBD1. This TCR was sampled from a human donor in good health. Material for sequencing was memory CD8+ T cells from blood cultured with dendritic cells. As to subset: CD45RO+ memory T cells. The CDR3 spells CASSPGGGINQPQHF. CDR3 coding DNA: TGTGCCAGCAGTCCAGGGGGAGGTATCAATCAGCCCCAGCATTTT.